The 23 T cell receptor beta chains reported below all come from one sample, sequenced in a study of glioma-infiltrating T cells (dated by TCRdb to between 2015 and 2016). Sequencing took place on an Illumina MiSeq. The iRepertoire nested amplicon-rescue multiplex PCR (arm-PCR) platform was used to amplify TCR alpha and beta CDR3 regions from RNA. The public reads were run again by TCRdb, first through fastp at Q25 and then through MiXCR, and only productive beta chains were kept. Rows matching on CDR3 protein sequence are summarized as one entry with the most common DNA and genes. The sample table holds more than 90,000 distinct CDR3 sequences, of which 35% to 45% were seen once. Jointly, the top ten make up around two fifths of the sample. The sequenced sample consisted of glioma tissue, nonneoplastic brain tissue, or PBMCs (not recorded which). The receptors shown here come from a human donor with low-grade glioma or glioblastoma, undergoing nonglioma brain surgery, or in good health (not recorded which).

As for this clonotype: A much larger clone differs by one base, so this may be a read error. The gene calls are TRBV5-4 and TRBJ2-2; 10 bases are shared with TRBD1. The CDR3 runs to 16 residues. Per the germline V gene, CDR1 is SGHNT and CDR2 is YYREEE (reference sequence). CDR3 sequence (DNA): TGTGCCAGCAGCGGAAAGACAGGGGGCGACACCTGGGAGCTGTTTTTT. This encodes CASSGKTGGDTWELFF.

This clonotype was detected many times. V is TRBV29-1 and J is TRBJ2-7, with D perhaps matching TRBD1 (5 bases). CDR3 length: 11 amino acids. V lost 4 bases, J lost 2 bases, and 6 bases lay in between. Germline CDR1 reads SQVTM; CDR2 reads ANQGSEA. The DNA for the CDR3 is TGCAGCGTTGTGGACACCTACGAGCAGTACTTC. It encodes CSVVDTYEQYF.

For this clonotype: This likely comes from a read error, as the CDR3 has no conserved phenylalanine or tryptophan at its end. This chain connects TRBV7-2 to TRBJ2-7; a possible D gene is TRBD1 (5 bases). There are 14 residues in the CDR3. Germline V gives CDR1 SGHTA, CDR2 FQGNSA. CDR3 sequence (DNA): TGCGCCAGCAGCTTAGGGGTTGGCGGATACGAGCAGTACCTC. Protein product: CASSLGVGGYEQYL.

This clonotype was detected ten times or more. J is TRBJ1-5 and V is TRBV20-1; D uncertain. The germline V and J ends were trimmed by 8 bases and 0 bases, with 8 bases remaining between them. From germline, CDR1 is DFQATT and CDR2 SNEGSKA (reference sequence). The CDR3 totals 12 residues. CDR3 amino acids: CSTQDSNQPQHF. DNA for the CDR3: TGCAGTACTCAGGATAGCAATCAGCCCCAGCATTTT.

As to this clonotype: A junction end diverges from the germline sequence, so it may reflect a read error. The chain combines TRBV27 with TRBJ2-2, with D possibly matching TRBD2 (6 bases). Germline values: CDR1 MNHEY, CDR2 SMNVEV (reference sequence). The CDR3 has 15 amino acids. The CDR3 region has the DNA TGTGCCAGCATCCGACTAGTGGGAGGCACCGGGGAGCTGCTTTTT. The encoded protein is CASIRLVGGTGELLF.

This clonotype was picked up many times. J is TRBJ2-5 and V is TRBV5-1; 7 bases fit TRBD2. Germline trimming cut 3 bases from V and 2 bases from J; bases unmatched to any gene: 7. The CDR3 has 15 residues. Germline V gene data show CDR1 as SGHRS and CDR2 as YFSETQ. DNA of the CDR3: TGCGCCAGCAGCTCCGGTGGGGGGGGTCAAGAGACCCAGTACTTC. It specifies CASSSGGGGQETQYF.

This clonotype was recorded at least ten times. This rearrangement joins TRBV5-1 to TRBJ2-2; 8 bases align to TRBD2. The CDR3 consists of 15 residues. V trimming: 4 bases; J trimming: 12 bases; junction bases outside the gene matches: 14. The germline V gene has CDR1 SGHRS and CDR2 YFSETQ. This chain's CDR3 is CASSDDSGGIGKLFF. The CDR3 coding sequence is TGCGCCAGCAGCGATGACAGCGGGGGTATTGGGAAGCTGTTTTTT.

This clonotype was counted ten times or more. This chain connects TRBV20-1 to TRBJ2-1; D assignment may be TRBD1 or TRBD2 (5 bases each). Trimming shortened V by 6 bases and J by 8 bases, and 14 bases separated the two germline ends. The germline CDR1 and CDR2 sequences are DFQATT and SNEGSKA (reference sequence). The CDR3 sequence is 12 residues long. The CDR3: CSAKGTEDEQFF. Written as DNA, the CDR3 is TGCAGTGCAAAGGGGACGGAGGATGAGCAGTTCTTC.

This sequence joins TRBV6-1 and TRBJ2-7, with D perhaps TRBD2 (7 bases). The CDR3 contains 14 residues. CDR1 is MNHNS and CDR2 is SASEGT in the germline V gene. CDR3 loop: CVSSETGGDYEQYF. CDR3 DNA: TGTGTTAGCAGTGAAACGGGGGGCGACTACGAGCAGTACTTC.

The chain employs TRBV28 and TRBJ2-7, with D maybe TRBD2 (5 bases). There are 12 residues in the CDR3. Per the germline V gene, CDR1 is MDHEN and CDR2 is SYDVKM. The V gene lost 3 bases and the J gene lost 5 bases, with 8 bases spanning the gap. The CDR3 is CASSFSGNEQYF. In DNA, the CDR3 is TGTGCCAGCAGTTTTTCCGGGAACGAGCAGTACTTC.

This clonotype was counted at least ten times. This chain uses TRBV7-9 with TRBJ1-3, with TRBD1 matching over 7 bases. The junction had 3 bases not matched to a gene; V was cut back by 6 bases and J by 1 base. Germline values: CDR1 SEHNR, CDR2 FQNEAQ (reference sequence). CDR3 length: 14 residues. The CDR3 is CASRPTGSGNTIYF. CDR3 DNA: TGTGCCAGCAGACCGACAGGGTCTGGAAACACCATATATTTT.

At least ten counts were recorded for this clonotype. The CDR3 region has the DNA TGCAGTGCTATAACGACAGGGGGCTTGTACGAGCAGTACTTC. Amino acid sequence: CSAITTGGLYEQYF. This chain joins TRBV20-1 and TRBJ2-7; 10 bases fit TRBD1. After removal of 4 bases from V and 4 bases from J, the junction contained 7 bases not matched to a gene. The CDR3 loop spans 14 amino acids. The germline CDR1 and CDR2 sequences are DFQATT and SNEGSKA (reference sequence).

This sequence joins TRBV19 and TRBJ2-6, with TRBD1 matching over 8 bases. This CDR3 has 19 residues. CDR1 is LNHDA, CDR2 SQIVND, per germline (reference sequence). The V segment lost 7 bases and the J segment 1 base; nucleotides outside the gene matches: 15. Here the CDR3 DNA reads TGTGCCAGTACAACAGCGCGCGGACAGGGATTATCTGGGGCCAACGTCCTGACTTTC. Translation gives CASTTARGQGLSGANVLTF.

In its sample, this clonotype was seen many times. The V call is TRBV5-1, the J call TRBJ1-5, with D unclear. CDR3 size: 17 residues. Per germline, CDR1 SGHRS and CDR2 YFSETQ. V dropped 0 bases and J dropped 0 bases, with 13 bases sitting between them. The chain's CDR3 is CASSLVPAGDSNQPQHF. CDR3 nucleotide sequence: TGCGCCAGCAGCTTGGTTCCGGCAGGTGATAGCAATCAGCCCCAGCATTTT.

The chain joins TRBV2 to TRBJ2-1; TRBD1 aligns across 9 bases. CDR3 size: 14 residues. Germline CDR1 reads SNHLY; CDR2 reads FYNNEI. The V and J ends lost 7 bases and 2 bases, in that order; junction bases with no gene match: 3. Here the CDR3 DNA reads TGTGCCAGCAAAAGGACAGGGGCCTACAATGAGCAGTTCTTC. This codes for CASKRTGAYNEQFF.

Concerning this clonotype itself: At one end, the junction sequence differs from germline, possibly due to a read error. The chain couples TRBV19 to TRBJ2-2; D unresolved. Germline V gene lookup returns CDR1 LNHDA and CDR2 SQIVND (reference sequence). This CDR3 contains 13 residues. The chain's CDR3 is CASSIVWTRELFF. The CDR3 coding sequence is TGTGCCAGTAGCATAGTCTGGACCAGGGAGCTGTTTTTT.

This clonotype has at least ten counts. The rearrangement uses TRBV30 and TRBJ1-6; no clear D gene. Germline V gives CDR1 GTSNPN, CDR2 SVGIG (reference sequence). The germline V and J ends were trimmed by 1 base and 7 bases, with 8 bases remaining between them. The CDR3 contains 13 residues. The chain's CDR3 is CAWSGAPNSPLHF. The DNA for the CDR3 is TGTGCCTGGAGTGGAGCGCCAAATTCACCCCTCCACTTT. Full variable domain (remainder filled in from reference TRBV30 and TRBJ1-6): SQTIHQWPATLVQPVGSPLSLECTVEGTSNPNLYWYRQAAGRGLQLLFYSVGIGQISSEVPQNLSASRPQDRQFILSSKKLLLSDSGFYLCAWSGAPNSPLHFGNGTRLTVT.

The table lists this clonotype with many counts. The chain employs TRBV12-5 and TRBJ2-5; D gene uncertain. Germline V gives CDR1 LGHNT, CDR2 FRNRAP. V was trimmed by 4 bases and J by 7 bases, leaving 13 bases between them. This CDR3 contains 13 residues. The CDR3 reads CASGSETVGTQYF. CDR3 bases: TGTGCTAGTGGTTCGGAAACCGTGGGGACCCAGTACTTC. Variable domain in full (rest from reference TRBV12-5 and TRBJ2-5): DARVTQTPRHKVTEMGQEVTMRCQPILGHNTVFWYRQTMMQGLELLAYFRNRAPLDDSGMPKDRFSAEMPDATLATLKIQPSEPRDSAVYFCASGSETVGTQYFGPGTRLLVL.

Ten or more counts support this clonotype. This chain connects TRBV19 to TRBJ2-1; D not resolved. CDR1 is LNHDA, CDR2 SQIVND, per germline (reference sequence). V was pared by 3 bases and J by 3 bases, with 12 bases between. The CDR3 length is 15 residues. Here the CDR3 DNA reads TGTGCCAGTAGTATTGTACTTGCTAACTACAATGAGCAGTTCTTC. Its protein product is CASSIVLANYNEQFF. The variable domain in full, completed from reference TRBV19 and TRBJ2-1, reads DGGITQSPKYLFRKEGQNVTLSCEQNLNHDAMYWYRQDPGQGLRLIYYSQIVNDFQKGDIAEGYSVSREKKESFPLTVTSAQKNPTAFYLCASSIVLANYNEQFFGPGTRLTVL.

The sample holds many counts of this clonotype. The rearrangement links TRBV7-9 to TRBJ1-6; the D gene is possibly TRBD1 (6 bases). Germline V gene data show CDR1 as SEHNR and CDR2 as FQNEAQ (reference sequence). Deletions cut 5 bases from V and 10 bases from J, with 15 bases between. The CDR3 spans 14 residues. The CDR3 region is CASSLSGDQSPLHF. Written as DNA, the CDR3 is TGTGCCAGCAGCCTTTCAGGGGATCAGTCACCCCTCCACTTT.

This clonotype came up many times. The CDR3 reads CASSSRLVTDTQYF. CDR3 nucleotide sequence: TGCGCCAGCAGCTCCCGACTAGTAACAGATACGCAGTATTTT. J is TRBJ2-3 and V is TRBV5-1; TRBD2 might be the D (6 bases). There are 14 residues in the CDR3. The germline gives CDR1 SGHRS, CDR2 YFSETQ. The ends were cut back, 3 bases at V and 3 bases at J, with 11 bases in the middle.

This chain uses TRBV2 with TRBJ2-1; 9 bases agree with TRBD2. The CDR3 totals 19 residues. Germline V gene sequence: CDR1 SNHLY, CDR2 FYNNEI. After removal of 0 bases from V and 3 bases from J, the junction contained 12 bases not matched to a gene. This CDR3 is CASSEASYQRGDCYNEQFF. As DNA, the CDR3 is TGTGCCAGCAGTGAAGCATCTTATCAGCGGGGGGATTGCTACAATGAGCAGTTCTTC.

The sample holds many counts of this clonotype. The chain carries TRBV7-9 and TRBJ1-1, with 7 bases fitting TRBD1. The germline V gene encodes CDR1 SEHNR and CDR2 FQNEAQ (reference sequence). With V trimmed by 6 bases and J by 3 bases, 7 bases remained unmatched. CDR3 length: 14 amino acids. The CDR3 protein is CASSLSGGYTEAFF. Written as DNA, the CDR3 is TGTGCCAGCAGTCTGTCAGGGGGGTACACTGAAGCTTTCTTT.